A single sample gave rise to the 17 T cell receptor beta chains below, sequenced in a study of T cell responses to AZD1222 COVID-19 vaccine. Using immunoSEQ multiplex PCR, the repertoire was profiled, and TCRdb retains in-frame clones only, with some absent. The sample includes some 190,000 clones, roughly 91% of them seen just once. The source was peripheral blood, collected 28 days after the second AZD1222 dose. These receptors were obtained from an adult who received the AZD1222 COVID-19 vaccine.

This clone was detected once. The rearrangement joins TRBV18 to TRBJ2-5, with D hard to call. The CDR3 has 15 residues. Germline V gives CDR1 KGHSH, CDR2 LQKENI. V was trimmed by 4 bases and J by 5 bases, leaving 17 bases between them. The CDR3 spells CASSRDGIYEETQYF. The CDR3 nucleotides read TGTGCCAGCTCACGCGACGGAATTTATGAGGAGACCCAGTACTTC.

The V call is TRBV28, the J call TRBJ2-3; D possibly corresponds to TRBD1 (6 bases). CDR1 MDHEN and CDR2 SYDVKM come from the germline V gene. Trimming removed 7 bases at V and 2 bases at J, with 13 bases between. This CDR3 contains 14 residues. DNA for the CDR3: TGTGCCAGCATCACAACAGGGAACACAGATACGCAGTATTTT. Amino acid sequence: CASITTGNTDTQYF.

This clone was detected only once. The chain has TRBV7-2 and TRBJ2-2; D is perhaps TRBD2 (5 bases). This CDR3 region has 15 residues. The V end was cut by 4 bases, the J end by 6 bases, with 15 bases between. Germline V gene data show CDR1 as SGHTA and CDR2 as FQGNSA. The CDR3 loop is CASSSPPGVAGELFF. The CDR3 coding sequence is TGTGCCAGCAGCTCACCTCCCGGGGTGGCCGGGGAGCTGTTTTTT.

The chain has TRBV12-5 and TRBJ2-3; a possible D gene is TRBD1 (5 bases). Trimming removed 2 bases at V and 4 bases at J, with 19 bases between. The germline V gene has CDR1 LGHNT and CDR2 FRNRAP. This CDR3 is 17 amino acids long. CDR3 region: CASGLPPGNSRPDTQYF. The CDR3 DNA reads TGTGCTAGTGGTTTGCCACCAGGGAACTCCCGTCCAGATACGCAGTATTTT.

As concerns this clone: Other nucleotide sequences from this sample produce the same CDR3. The rearrangement links TRBV3-1 (or the pseudogene TRBV3-2) to TRBJ2-5; 13 positions agree with TRBD2. The CDR3 has 16 residues. V was pared by 1 base and J by 4 bases, with 3 bases of the junction left unmatched. Germline V lookup: CDR1 LGHDT, CDR2 YNNKEL (reference sequence). For the CDR3, the DNA is TGTGCCAGCAGCCAAGGACTAGCGGGAGGAGGAGAGACCCAGTACTTC. Its translation: CASSQGLAGGGETQYF.

V and J are TRBV24-1 and TRBJ2-3, with a tentative D call TRBD2 (5 bases). The CDR3 runs to 13 residues. The V gene's germline CDR1 is KGHDR and CDR2 SFDVKD. V gave up 9 bases and J gave up 5 bases, with 14 bases separating them. This chain's CDR3 is CATGEEGIDTQYF. The CDR3 region has the DNA TGTGCCACCGGAGAAGAGGGTATAGATACGCAGTATTTT.

This clone was seen a single time. The J gene is TRBJ2-7, the V gene TRBV19, with D perhaps matching TRBD1 (5 bases). Germline V gene lookup returns CDR1 LNHDA and CDR2 SQIVND (reference sequence). CDR3 length: 14 residues. The V gene lost 9 bases and the J gene lost 0 bases, with 15 bases spanning the gap. The CDR3 sequence is CASGEQGSSYEQYF. The CDR3 bases are TGTGCCAGCGGAGAGCAGGGCAGCTCCTACGAGCAGTACTTC.

V is TRBV10-3 and J is TRBJ1-2; perhaps TRBD1 as D (5 bases). The V end lost 0 bases, the J end lost 2 bases, and 13 bases lay between the germline ends. Germline values: CDR1 ENHRY, CDR2 SYGVKD. The CDR3 is 16 residues long. The CDR3 sequence is CAISESGTGTNYGYTF. For the CDR3, the DNA is TGTGCCATCAGTGAGTCGGGAACAGGAACGAACTATGGCTACACCTTC.

The chain links TRBV7-9 to TRBJ1-3; no reliable D call. CDR1 SEHNR and CDR2 FQNEAQ come from the germline V gene (reference sequence). With 2 bases removed from V and 0 bases from J, the gap between germline ends came to 5 bases. The CDR3 runs 14 residues. DNA of the CDR3: TGTGCCAGCAGCTTACGGGTCTCTGGAAACACCATATATTTT. Translation gives CASSLRVSGNTIYF.

This sequence joins TRBV5-3 and TRBJ1-1, with 8 bases lining up with TRBD1. TRBV5-3 is an open reading frame, and its role is uncertain. The CDR3 totals 18 residues. Trimming removed 6 bases from V and 4 bases from J; junction bases left unmatched: 20. The CDR3 protein is CARTLPSDRARGSTEAFF. CDR3 DNA sequence: TGTGCCAGAACCTTACCATCGGACAGGGCTCGCGGTAGCACTGAAGCTTTCTTT.

V usage is TRBV5-1 and J usage is TRBJ2-7; D may be TRBD2 (6 bases). The CDR3 length is 13 residues. Trimming stripped 4 bases from V and 3 bases from J, with 11 bases between. Germline CDR1 is SGHRS and CDR2 is YFSETQ. The CDR3 loop reads CASSPLGGYEQYF. CDR3 DNA: TGCGCCAGCAGCCCCCTGGGGGGCTACGAGCAGTACTTC.

The chain links TRBV27 to TRBJ2-3; 12 nucleotides line up with TRBD2. CDR1 and CDR2 from the germline V gene are MNHEY and SMNVEV (reference sequence). This CDR3 contains 20 residues. The trim removed 8 bases at V and 4 bases at J, leaving 22 bases unmatched. The CDR3 region is CASRPTSGRRVRVVPDTQYF. CDR3 coding DNA: TGTGCCAGCCGCCCCACTAGCGGGAGGCGGGTCAGGGTGGTCCCAGATACGCAGTATTTT.

V usage is TRBV19 and J usage is TRBJ1-2; D unresolved. This CDR3 has 12 residues. From germline, CDR1 is LNHDA and CDR2 SQIVND (reference sequence). V lost 7 bases and J 8 bases, leaving 14 bases between the germline ends. CDR3 sequence reads: CASNHQADGYTF. DNA of the CDR3: TGTGCCAGTAACCATCAGGCTGACGGCTACACCTTC. Full variable domain (missing parts from reference TRBV19 and TRBJ1-2): DGGITQSPKYLFRKEGQNVTLSCEQNLNHDAMYWYRQDPGQGLRLIYYSQIVNDFQKGDIAEGYSVSREKKESFPLTVTSAQKNPTAFYLCASNHQADGYTFGSGTRLTVV.

The genes are TRBV19 and TRBJ1-5; no firm D call. The germline V gene has CDR1 LNHDA and CDR2 SQIVND (reference sequence). The CDR3 loop spans 13 amino acids. V lost 3 bases and J 7 bases, leaving 10 bases between the germline ends. The CDR3 protein is CASSIRIGQPQHF. CDR3 DNA sequence: TGTGCCAGTAGTATCCGGATTGGGCAGCCCCAGCATTTT. The full variable domain, rest sourced from reference TRBV19 and TRBJ1-5, is DGGITQSPKYLFRKEGQNVTLSCEQNLNHDAMYWYRQDPGQGLRLIYYSQIVNDFQKGDIAEGYSVSREKKESFPLTVTSAQKNPTAFYLCASSIRIGQPQHFGDGTRLSIL.

This clone has just a few counts. This chain links TRBV27 with TRBJ1-5; maybe TRBD1 (6 bases). The germline CDR1 and CDR2 sequences are MNHEY and SMNVEV (reference sequence). CDR3 size: 14 residues. The V end was cut by 5 bases, the J end by 4 bases, with 12 bases between. Here the CDR3 DNA reads TGTGCCAGCAGTCCCAACACAGGGAATCAGCCCCAGCATTTT. Translating it yields CASSPNTGNQPQHF.

V is TRBV18 and J is TRBJ1-1; D is undetermined. Germline CDR1 is KGHSH and CDR2 is LQKENI. V was shortened by 0 bases and J by 0 bases, with 14 bases between the two germline ends. The length of the CDR3 is 17 residues. The CDR3 region is CASSPPSQFHMNTEAFF. CDR3 nucleotides: TGTGCCAGCTCACCACCCTCACAGTTCCACATGAACACTGAAGCTTTCTTT.

The V gene is TRBV10-3, the J gene TRBJ1-6; a weak D match, TRBD1 (5 bases). Germline V CDR1 and CDR2: ENHRY, SYGVKD. The CDR3 loop spans 13 amino acids. Deletions cut 4 bases from V and 7 bases from J, with 8 bases between. The CDR3 sequence: CAISGTGNSPLHF. In DNA form, the CDR3 reads TGTGCCATCAGTGGAACAGGCAATTCACCCCTCCACTTT.